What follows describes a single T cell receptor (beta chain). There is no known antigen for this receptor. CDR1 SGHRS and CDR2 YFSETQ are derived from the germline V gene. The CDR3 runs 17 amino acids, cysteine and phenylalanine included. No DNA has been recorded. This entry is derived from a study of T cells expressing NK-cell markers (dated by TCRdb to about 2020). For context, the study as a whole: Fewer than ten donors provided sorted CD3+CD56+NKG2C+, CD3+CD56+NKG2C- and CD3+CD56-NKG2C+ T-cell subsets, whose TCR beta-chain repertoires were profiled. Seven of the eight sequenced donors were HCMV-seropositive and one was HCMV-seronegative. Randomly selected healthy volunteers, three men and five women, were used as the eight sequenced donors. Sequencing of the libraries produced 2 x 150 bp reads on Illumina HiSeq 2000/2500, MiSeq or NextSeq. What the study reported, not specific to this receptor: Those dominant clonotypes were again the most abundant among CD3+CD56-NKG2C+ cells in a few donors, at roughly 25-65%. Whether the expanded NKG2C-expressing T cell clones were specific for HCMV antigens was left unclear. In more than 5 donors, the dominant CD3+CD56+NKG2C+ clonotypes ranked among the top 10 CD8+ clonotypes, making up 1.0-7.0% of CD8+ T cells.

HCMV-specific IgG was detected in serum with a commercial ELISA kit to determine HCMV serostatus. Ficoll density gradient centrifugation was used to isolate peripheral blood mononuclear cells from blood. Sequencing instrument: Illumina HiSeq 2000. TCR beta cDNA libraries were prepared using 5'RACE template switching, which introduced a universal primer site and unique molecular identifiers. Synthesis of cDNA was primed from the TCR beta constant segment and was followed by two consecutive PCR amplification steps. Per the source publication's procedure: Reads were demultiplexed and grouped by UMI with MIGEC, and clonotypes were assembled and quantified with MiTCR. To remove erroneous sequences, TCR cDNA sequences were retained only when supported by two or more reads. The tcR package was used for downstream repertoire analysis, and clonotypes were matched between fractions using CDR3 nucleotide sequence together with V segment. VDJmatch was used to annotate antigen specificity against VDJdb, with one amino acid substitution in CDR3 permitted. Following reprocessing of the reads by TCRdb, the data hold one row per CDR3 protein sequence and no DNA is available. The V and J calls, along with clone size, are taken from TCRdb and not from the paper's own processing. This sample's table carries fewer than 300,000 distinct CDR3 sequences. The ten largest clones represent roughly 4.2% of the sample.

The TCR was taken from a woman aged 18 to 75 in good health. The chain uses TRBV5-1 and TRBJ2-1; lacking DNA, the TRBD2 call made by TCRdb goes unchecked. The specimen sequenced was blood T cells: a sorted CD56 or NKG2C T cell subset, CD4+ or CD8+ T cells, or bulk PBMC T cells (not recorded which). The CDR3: CASSLGGLESSYNEQFF. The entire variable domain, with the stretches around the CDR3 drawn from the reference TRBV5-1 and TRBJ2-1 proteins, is KAGVTQTPRYLIKTRGQQVTLSCSPISGHRSVSWYQQTPGQGLQFLFEYFSETQRNKGNFPGRFSGRQFSNSRSEMNVSTLELGDSALYLCASSLGGLESSYNEQFFGPGTRLTVL.